This TCR beta chain stems from a study of CD8 T cells in ankylosing spondylitis. MiXCR, applied by TCRdb to the 5' RACE reads, yields one record per CDR3 protein. The sample has fewer than 550,000 distinct CDR3 sequences, less than 6% seen once; the top ten hold 3% to 4%. This CDR3 has 15 amino acids. Germline CDR1 SEHNR, CDR2 FQNEAQ (reference sequence). Trimming cost V 5 bases and J 3 bases; bases outside gene matches: 6. This clonotype was counted many times. Its target is unknown. General observations from the study: Ankylosing spondylitis blood seemed to carry a telltale TCR beta motif made of under ten highly homologous variants.

The sequence was obtained from a male donor with ankylosing spondylitis. The genes are TRBV7-9 and TRBJ2-7, with 11 bases fitting TRBD1. Sequenced material: blood, either unsorted or a sorted T cell fraction (not recorded which). CDR3 loop: CASSKPGQGVYEQYF. CDR3 DNA sequence: TGTGCCAGCAGCAAGCCGGGACAGGGGGTCTACGAGCAGTACTTC.